This T cell receptor beta chain was profiled in a study of CD4 and CD8 cells across lung adenocarcinoma regions. This clonotype was seen just once. Donors had localized lung adenocarcinoma, a non-small cell lung cancer. TCRdb reanalysed the PCR reads using MiXCR and keeps one entry per CDR3 protein. Altogether several thousand distinct CDR3 sequences are present, 50% being singletons, with the ten largest covering about 20%. Looked up from germline, CDR1 is LGHDT and CDR2 is YNNKEL (reference sequence). The CDR3 sequence is 18 residues long. The ends were cut back, 1 base at V and 3 bases at J, with 19 bases in the middle.

Input material: CD4+ T cells from the margin of a lung tumor. This receptor was taken from a male donor with lung adenocarcinoma. The CD4 and CD8 labels of this study may be unreliable. The V call is TRBV3-1, the J call TRBJ2-4; the D is unclear. The DNA of the CDR3 is TGTGCCAGCAGCCAAGTACCCCCTGGGCAGGTTGGCAAAAACATTCAGTACTTC. Residues: CASSQVPPGQVGKNIQYF.